This T cell receptor (beta chain) was identified during a study of blood T cell repertoires in COVID-19. Study-level information: Samples taken during acute and convalescent COVID-19 were collected in the United States, Italy and Spain. In each case, the material was cDNA or gDNA derived from T cells, B-cell-depleted T cells, or PBMCs.

Those enrolled in Seattle joined during active infection and were followed longitudinally afterward. The CDR3 consists of 12 residues. V was shortened by 8 bases and J by 1 base, with 9 bases between the two germline ends. CDR1 and CDR2 from the germline V gene are SGHDN and FVKESK. Source study methods: Estimated nucleated cell counts came from reference gene primer amplification. Clones were sequenced by immunoSEQ multiplex PCR, and TCRdb holds only the in-frame ones, with some missing. Clone size and V and J calls were adopted from that table, with D and trimming inferred from the DNA. The data contain 140,000 or so clones, about 76% of them singletons.

The rearrangement uses TRBV14 and TRBJ2-7; D is unresolved. The sample was peripheral blood. This sequence was found in a woman in her 70s with COVID-19, enrolled during active disease. CDR3 protein: CASATESYEQYF. In DNA, the CDR3 is TGTGCCAGCGCGACGGAGTCCTACGAGCAGTACTTC.